The 22 T cell receptor beta chains presented below share a single source sample, sequenced in a study of blood T cell repertoires in COVID-19. Only in-frame clones appear in the TCRdb table, and some are missing; sequencing was by immunoSEQ multiplex PCR. The repertoire includes 270,000 or so clones, over 75% of them detected once, and 8% to 9.5% sits in the top ten. The material sequenced was peripheral blood. These receptors all stem from a human donor in a cohort sampled during active COVID-19.

The chain links TRBV27 to TRBJ2-1; TRBD1 aligns across 10 bases. Germline V gives CDR1 MNHEY, CDR2 SMNVEV (reference sequence). The CDR3 has 16 residues. V was pared by 5 bases and J by 5 bases, with 9 bases of the junction left unmatched. As DNA, the CDR3 is TGTGCCAGCAGTGCCGACAGGGGGCGTATTAACAATGAGCAGTTCTTC. Translating gives CASSADRGRINNEQFF.

This sequence joins TRBV11-2 and TRBJ2-3; maybe TRBD2 (6 bases). This CDR3 contains 17 residues. Trimming stripped 3 bases from V and 0 bases from J, with 16 bases between. The germline CDR1 and CDR2 sequences are SGHAT and FQNNGV. CDR3 sequence (DNA): TGTGCCAGCAGCTTCAGATTACGGGAGTGGAGCACAGATACGCAGTATTTT. Translated, it gives CASSFRLREWSTDTQYF. The complete variable domain, with remaining parts taken from reference TRBV11-2 and TRBJ2-3, reads EAGVAQSPRYKIIEKRQSVAFWCNPISGHATLYWYQQILGQGPKLLIQFQNNGVVDDSQLPKDRFSAERLKGVDSTLKIQPAKLEDSAVYLCASSFRLREWSTDTQYFGPGTRLTVL.

This clone was detected once. The V call is TRBV19, the J call TRBJ1-3, with D maybe TRBD1 (5 bases). Deletions cut 9 bases from V and 4 bases from J, with 13 bases between. This CDR3 is built from 13 residues. Per germline, CDR1 LNHDA and CDR2 SQIVND (reference sequence). The CDR3 region has the DNA TGTGCCAGCCAACAGGTCGCCGGAAACACCATATATTTT. Residues: CASQQVAGNTIYF.

The chain combines TRBV5-4 with TRBJ2-3, with 9 positions matching TRBD1. CDR1 and CDR2 from the germline V gene are SGHNT and YYREEE (reference sequence). V dropped 2 bases and J dropped 4; count of bases not matched to a gene: 2. This CDR3 has 14 amino acids. The CDR3, as DNA: TGTGCCAGCAGCTTTAGACAGGGGGCAGATACGCAGTATTTT. Translating it yields CASSFRQGADTQYF.

This clone was observed a few times. In this CDR3 the conserved last residue, phenylalanine or tryptophan, is missing, so a read error is likely. The limits of the CDR3 on the DNA are not certain, so only TCRdb's listed CDR3 is given. The chain employs TRBV20-1 and TRBJ1-2. The CDR3 adds up to 11 amino acids, both ends counted. Germline V gene data show CDR1 as DFQATT and CDR2 as SNEGSKA (reference sequence). This CDR3 reads CSAHRGGDSLL.

The chain is built from TRBV5-5 and TRBJ2-7; 10 bases fit TRBD2. This CDR3 comprises 15 residues. Germline assignment: CDR1 SGHKS and CDR2 YYEKEE (reference sequence). J gave up 1 base and V 2 bases, and 3 bases lay outside the gene matches. CDR3 in DNA: TGTGCCAGCAGCTTAGCGGGAGGGTTATCCTACGAGCAGTACTTC. It encodes CASSLAGGLSYEQYF.

The DNA of the CDR3 is TGCGCCAGCAGCTCGGGACTAGCGTACAATGAGCAGTTCTTC. Residues: CASSSGLAYNEQFF. The V and J genes are TRBV5-1 and TRBJ2-1; 10 positions agree with TRBD2. CDR3 length: 14 residues. With 3 bases clipped from V and 4 bases from J, the junction kept 1 base outside the gene matches. Germline loops: CDR1 SGHRS, CDR2 YFSETQ.

This clone has just one count. CDR3 region: CATSRGGTDTQYF. CDR3 bases: TGTGCCACCAGTCGGGGAGGGACCGATACGCAGTATTTT. The V and J genes are TRBV24-1 and TRBJ2-3; 7 bases are a match to TRBD2. CDR3 size: 13 residues. Losses at the gene ends were 6 bases for V and 6 bases for J; bases not matched to a gene: 5. Germline V gene data show CDR1 as KGHDR and CDR2 as SFDVKD.

This clone occurred once. The chain carries TRBV28 and TRBJ1-5; D might be TRBD1 (5 bases). The CDR3 length is 14 residues. Germline V lookup: CDR1 MDHEN, CDR2 SYDVKM. Trimming removed 6 bases from V and 3 bases from J, with 12 bases in between. This CDR3 is CASSWRGDNQPQHF. The CDR3 bases are TGTGCCAGCAGCTGGAGGGGCGACAATCAGCCCCAGCATTTT.

The rearrangement joins TRBV20-1 to TRBJ2-1; possible D gene TRBD1, 6 bases. CDR3 length: 11 amino acids. CDR1 and CDR2 (germline): DFQATT, SNEGSKA (reference sequence). V was clipped by 6 bases and J by 7 bases, with 10 bases between them. The CDR3 is CSAPRGNEQFF. The CDR3 bases are TGCAGTGCGCCTAGGGGGAATGAGCAGTTCTTC.

The chain is built from TRBV28 and TRBJ1-6; 8 bases line up with TRBD1. The V and J ends lost 2 bases and 14 bases, in that order; junction bases with no gene match: 11. The germline V gene encodes CDR1 MDHEN and CDR2 SYDVKM. The CDR3 extends over 15 amino acids. CDR3 loop: CASSLISGTGNSLHF. CDR3 in DNA: TGTGCCAGCAGTTTAATATCCGGGACAGGTAATTCCCTCCACTTT.

At least ten counts were recorded for this clone. The genes are TRBV6-2 or TRBV6-3 and TRBJ1-1, with D unresolved. Germline CDR1 MNHEY, CDR2 SVGEGT. This CDR3 contains 14 residues. With 2 bases removed from V and 5 bases from J, the gap between germline ends came to 12 bases. CDR3 bases: TGTGCCAGCAGTTACGAAGGAGGGAGGACTGAAGCTTTCTTT. This codes for CASSYEGGRTEAFF.

V usage is TRBV7-2 and J usage is TRBJ1-6; tentatively, D is TRBD1 (6 bases). The germline CDR1 and CDR2 sequences are SGHTA and FQGNSA. The length of the CDR3 is 16 residues. Deletions cut 0 bases from V and 5 bases from J, with 11 bases between. CDR3 sequence reads: CASSLARTVNNSPLHF. Written as DNA, the CDR3 is TGTGCCAGCAGCTTAGCGAGGACAGTGAATAATTCACCCCTCCACTTT.

The chain carries TRBV6-5 and TRBJ2-3; TRBD2 agrees at 9 bases. The germline V gene encodes CDR1 MNHEY and CDR2 SVGAGI. V lost 5 bases and J lost 4; bases outside the gene matches: 7. This CDR3 is built from 15 residues. The CDR3, as DNA: TGTGCCAGCAGTCCGGCGGGAGGGAAATCAGATACGCAGTATTTT. Its protein product is CASSPAGGKSDTQYF.

The chain employs TRBV29-1 and TRBJ2-2, with TRBD1 matching over 8 bases. V shed 4 bases, J shed 4 bases, and the junction held 5 bases outside the gene matches. The CDR3 is 14 residues long. Germline CDR1 and CDR2: SQVTM and ANQGSEA. DNA of the CDR3: TGCAGCGTTGGGCAGGGGGCCGGCACCGGGGAGCTGTTTTTT. Its protein product is CSVGQGAGTGELFF.

The chain couples TRBV29-1 to TRBJ1-1; D may be TRBD1 (5 bases). The V and J ends lost 6 bases and 1 base respectively, with 6 bases between them. The CDR3 is 11 amino acids. CDR1 and CDR2 (germline): SQVTM, ANQGSEA. CDR3 in amino acids: CSVDTNTEAFF. In DNA, the CDR3 is TGCAGCGTGGACACGAACACTGAAGCTTTCTTT.

The V call is TRBV7-9, the J call TRBJ2-1, with 8 bases matching TRBD2. Germline CDR1 SEHNR, CDR2 FQNEAQ (reference sequence). The CDR3 extends over 12 amino acids. The junction had 6 bases not matched to a gene; V was cut back by 5 bases and J by 12 bases. CDR3 sequence: CASSPSGRSQFF. The CDR3 bases are TGTGCCAGCAGCCCAAGCGGGAGATCGCAGTTCTTC. Supplemented by reference TRBV7-9 and TRBJ2-1, the full variable domain reads DTGVSQNPRHKITKRGQNVTFRCDPISEHNRLYWYRQTLGQGPEFLTYFQNEAQLEKSRLLSDRFSAERPKGSFSTLEIQRTEQGDSAMYLCASSPSGRSQFFGPGTRLTVL.

This clone was seen just once. J is TRBJ2-7 and V is TRBV6-5, with 9 bases identical to TRBD1. The trim removed 10 bases at V and 4 bases at J, leaving 11 bases unmatched. Per germline, CDR1 MNHEY and CDR2 SVGAGI. The CDR3 loop spans 14 amino acids. CDR3 loop: CATPSRQGGYEQYF. The CDR3 bases are TGTGCCACACCCTCCAGACAGGGGGGGTACGAGCAGTACTTC.

The gene calls are TRBV5-4 and TRBJ1-6, with D possibly being TRBD1 (6 bases). Germline-derived CDR1 and CDR2 are SGHNT and YYREEE (reference sequence). Trimming left V 3 bases short and J 7 bases short, with 14 bases between. This CDR3 is 15 amino acids long. CDR3 sequence reads: CASSSKQGTNSPLHF. CDR3 coding DNA: TGTGCCAGCAGCTCTAAACAGGGTACCAATTCACCCCTCCACTTT.

This chain connects TRBV3-1 (or the pseudogene TRBV3-2) to TRBJ2-3; 12 bases are a match to TRBD2. Germline values: CDR1 LGHDT, CDR2 YNNKEL (reference sequence). The CDR3 spans 15 residues. The V gene end was trimmed by 4 bases and the J gene end by 4 bases; junction bases not matched to a gene: 3. This CDR3 reads CASSPGLAGPDTQYF. CDR3 bases: TGTGCCAGCAGCCCGGGACTAGCGGGCCCAGATACGCAGTATTTT.

The chain combines TRBV5-1 with TRBJ2-2, with 8 positions matching TRBD2. After removal of 4 bases from V and 6 bases from J, the junction contained 8 bases not matched to a gene. In germline, CDR1 is SGHRS, CDR2 YFSETQ. CDR3 size: 15 residues. The CDR3 loop reads CASSPPGGSPGELFF. The CDR3 DNA sequence: TGCGCCAGCAGCCCCCCGGGGGGGAGTCCCGGGGAGCTGTTTTTT.

The rearrangement links TRBV6-1 to TRBJ1-2; 10 bases are shared with TRBD1. J gave up 6 bases and V 11 bases, and 15 bases lay outside the gene matches. Germline V gene data show CDR1 as MNHNS and CDR2 as SASEGT. This CDR3 is 15 amino acids long. CDR3 region: CAAGGGTGVLNGYTF. Here the CDR3 DNA reads TGTGCCGCCGGGGGAGGGACAGGGGTTTTAAATGGCTACACCTTC.